This T cell receptor (beta chain) came from a study of OX40 agonist ivuxolimab in advanced cancers. Study-level information: Patients were roughly 87% male with ages about 23 to 80, mean roughly 64. Study results and caveats: Some nonresponders also had low normalized T-cell clonal expansion. Low clonal expansion, among the lowest seen, marked partial responders at 0.1-3.0 mg/kg. At 0.1 to 3.0 mg/kg, clonal expansion of CD4+ and CD8+ blood T cells had occurred by week 6.

The table came from immunoSEQ multiplex PCR; TCRdb's copy has only in-frame clones and leaves some out. The sample yields around 30,000 clones, 80% to 85% seen once. As regards this clone: Its antigen is currently unknown.

V was pared by 7 bases and J by 6 bases, with 20 bases between. CDR1 and CDR2 from the germline V gene are LNHNV and YYDKDF (reference sequence). The CDR3 runs to 15 residues. The chain couples TRBV15 to TRBJ2-3; maybe TRBD2 (7 bases). The sequencing used CD4+ or CD8+ T cells sorted from blood, collected in a trial of the OX40 agonist ivuxolimab. This clonotype originated in an adult with an advanced solid tumor such as melanoma, head and neck, liver or kidney cancer. The CDR3 here is CATNGRRGLTDTQYF. DNA of the CDR3: TGTGCCACCAATGGTCGGCGGGGGCTTACGGATACGCAGTATTTT.